Below, one T cell receptor beta chain is given with its context. The data are from a study of blood T cell repertoires in COVID-19. Looking at the study overall: Sites in the United States, Italy and Spain provided acute and convalescent COVID-19 samples. The analysed material was cDNA or gDNA that came from T cells, B-cell-depleted T cells, or PBMCs.

How the authors handled the data: Estimated nucleated cell counts came from reference gene primer amplification. The repertoire was sequenced with immunoSEQ multiplex PCR; TCRdb's copy has only in-frame clones and lacks some. The V and J calls and clone size were taken over from that table, and D and trimming were inferred from the DNA. The sample includes about 250,000 clones, roughly 88% of them seen just once. A Seattle source enrolled patients during active infection and followed them longitudinally. The V and J ends lost 0 bases and 8 bases respectively, with 19 bases between them. Germline assignment: CDR1 SGHAT and CDR2 FQNNGV. The CDR3 sequence is 17 residues long.

This chain uses TRBV11-2 with TRBJ1-4; D possibly corresponds to TRBD1 (6 bases). This receptor was obtained from a woman in her thirties with COVID-19, enrolled during active disease. Sequencing was carried out using peripheral blood. The CDR3 DNA reads as TGTGCCAGCAGCTTAGACGTCGGTGGGGGCAGTGAGGAAAAACTGTTTTTT. Protein sequence: CASSLDVGGGSEEKLFF.